Given below is one T cell receptor (beta chain) in context. This specimen comes from a study of blood T cell repertoires in COVID-19. At the level of the study: In each case, the material was cDNA or gDNA derived from T cells, B-cell-depleted T cells, or PBMCs.

Individuals aged about 18 to 89 years were recruited from fewer than 30 US areas. In the original workflow: Reference gene primers were amplified, and this amplification served to estimate nucleated cell counts. Data came from immunoSEQ multiplex PCR; TCRdb stores just in-frame clones and leaves some out. From that table come the V and J calls and clone size; the DNA was used to work out D and trimming. The table includes some 300,000 clones, 90% detected once. This receptor was identified in a woman aged 18-35 years with acute COVID-19. The source material was PBMCs or T cells enriched from blood (not recorded which).

CDR3 region: CASRIESDSYEQYF. The CDR3 nucleotides are TGTGCCAGCAGGATCGAAAGCGACTCCTACGAGCAGTACTTC. The genes are TRBV2 and TRBJ2-7; D uncertain. CDR3 size: 14 residues. CDR1 and CDR2 from the germline V gene are SNHLY and FYNNEI. Trimming left V 6 bases short and J 0 bases short, with 12 bases between.